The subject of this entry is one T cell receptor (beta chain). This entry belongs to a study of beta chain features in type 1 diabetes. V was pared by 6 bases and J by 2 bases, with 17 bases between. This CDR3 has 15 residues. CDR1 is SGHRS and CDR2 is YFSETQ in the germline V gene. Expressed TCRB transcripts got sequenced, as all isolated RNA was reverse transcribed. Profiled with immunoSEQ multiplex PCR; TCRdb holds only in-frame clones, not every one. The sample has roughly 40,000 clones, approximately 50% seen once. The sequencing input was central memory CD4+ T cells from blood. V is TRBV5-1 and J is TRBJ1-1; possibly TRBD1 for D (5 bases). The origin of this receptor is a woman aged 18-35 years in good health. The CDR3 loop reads CASTEHQGGNTEAFF. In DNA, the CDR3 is TGCGCCAGCACCGAGCACCAGGGTGGAAACACTGAAGCTTTCTTT.